This T cell receptor (beta chain) was recovered during a study of T cell changes during pregnancy in multiple sclerosis. Deletions cut 5 bases from V and 0 bases from J, with 10 bases between. This CDR3 region has 14 residues. Germline V gene data show CDR1 as LNHDA and CDR2 as SQIVND (reference sequence). The data were produced by immunoSEQ multiplex PCR, yet TCRdb's version contains in-frame clones alone and is incomplete. The top ten hold over 2% of the sample, which has about 70,000 clones, just over 90% seen once. The genes are TRBV19 and TRBJ1-2, with D perhaps matching TRBD1 (5 bases). The material was peripheral blood, obtained in the second trimester of pregnancy. The clonotype was recovered from a female donor in good health, enrolled as a control in a pregnancy study. The CDR3 is CASSSIGANYGYTF. In nucleotides, the CDR3 is TGTGCCAGTAGTTCGATAGGGGCTAACTATGGCTACACCTTC.